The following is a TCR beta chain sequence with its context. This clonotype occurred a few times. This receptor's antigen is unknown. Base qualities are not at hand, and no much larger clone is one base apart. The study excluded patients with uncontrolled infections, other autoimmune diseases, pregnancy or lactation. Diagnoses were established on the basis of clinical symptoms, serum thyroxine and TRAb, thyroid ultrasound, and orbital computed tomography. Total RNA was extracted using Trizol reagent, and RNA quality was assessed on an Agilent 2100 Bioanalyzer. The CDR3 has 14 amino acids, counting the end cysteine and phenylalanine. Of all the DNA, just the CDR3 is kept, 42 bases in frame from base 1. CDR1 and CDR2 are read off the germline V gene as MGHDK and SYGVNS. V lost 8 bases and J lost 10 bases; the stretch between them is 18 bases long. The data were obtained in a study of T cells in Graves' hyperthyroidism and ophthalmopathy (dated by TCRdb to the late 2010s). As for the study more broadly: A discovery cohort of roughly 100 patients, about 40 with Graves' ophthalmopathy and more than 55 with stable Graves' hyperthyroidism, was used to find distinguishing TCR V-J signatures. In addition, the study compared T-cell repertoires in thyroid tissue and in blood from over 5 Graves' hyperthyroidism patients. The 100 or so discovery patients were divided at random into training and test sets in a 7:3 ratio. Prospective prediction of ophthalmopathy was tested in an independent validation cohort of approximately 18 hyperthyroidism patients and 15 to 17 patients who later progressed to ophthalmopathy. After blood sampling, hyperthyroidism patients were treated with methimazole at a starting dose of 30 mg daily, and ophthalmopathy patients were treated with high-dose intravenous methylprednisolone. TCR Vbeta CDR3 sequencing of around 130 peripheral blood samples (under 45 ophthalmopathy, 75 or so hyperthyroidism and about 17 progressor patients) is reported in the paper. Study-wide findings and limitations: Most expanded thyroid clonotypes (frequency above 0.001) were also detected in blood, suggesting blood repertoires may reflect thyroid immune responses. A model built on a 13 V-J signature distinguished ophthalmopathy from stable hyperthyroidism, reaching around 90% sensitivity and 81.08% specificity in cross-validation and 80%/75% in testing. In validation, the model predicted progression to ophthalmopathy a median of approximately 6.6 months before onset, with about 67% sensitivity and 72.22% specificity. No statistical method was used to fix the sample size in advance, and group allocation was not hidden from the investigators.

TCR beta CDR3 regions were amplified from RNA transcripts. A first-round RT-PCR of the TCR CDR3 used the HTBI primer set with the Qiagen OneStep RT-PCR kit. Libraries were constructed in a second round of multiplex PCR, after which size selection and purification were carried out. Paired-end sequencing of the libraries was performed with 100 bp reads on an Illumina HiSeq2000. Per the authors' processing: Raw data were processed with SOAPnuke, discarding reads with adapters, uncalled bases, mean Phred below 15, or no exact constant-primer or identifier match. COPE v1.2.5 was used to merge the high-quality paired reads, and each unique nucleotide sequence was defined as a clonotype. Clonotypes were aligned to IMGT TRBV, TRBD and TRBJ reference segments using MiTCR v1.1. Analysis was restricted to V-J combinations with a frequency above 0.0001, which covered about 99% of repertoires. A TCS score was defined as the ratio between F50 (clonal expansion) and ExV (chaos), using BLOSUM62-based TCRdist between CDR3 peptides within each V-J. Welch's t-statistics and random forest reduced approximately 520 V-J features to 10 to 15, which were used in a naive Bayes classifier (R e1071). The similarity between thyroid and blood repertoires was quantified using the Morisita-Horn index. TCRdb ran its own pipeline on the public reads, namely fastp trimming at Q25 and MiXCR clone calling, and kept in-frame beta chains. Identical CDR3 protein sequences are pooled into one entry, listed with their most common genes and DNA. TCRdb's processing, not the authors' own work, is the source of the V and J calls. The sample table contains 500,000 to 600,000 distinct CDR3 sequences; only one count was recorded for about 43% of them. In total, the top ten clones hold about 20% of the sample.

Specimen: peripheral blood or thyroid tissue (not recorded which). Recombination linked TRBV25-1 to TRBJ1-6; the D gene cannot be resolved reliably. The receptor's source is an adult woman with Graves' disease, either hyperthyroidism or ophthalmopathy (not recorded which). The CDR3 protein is CASRTDWLGSPLHF. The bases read TGTGCCAGCCGCACGGACTGGCTGGGGTCACCCCTCCACTTT.